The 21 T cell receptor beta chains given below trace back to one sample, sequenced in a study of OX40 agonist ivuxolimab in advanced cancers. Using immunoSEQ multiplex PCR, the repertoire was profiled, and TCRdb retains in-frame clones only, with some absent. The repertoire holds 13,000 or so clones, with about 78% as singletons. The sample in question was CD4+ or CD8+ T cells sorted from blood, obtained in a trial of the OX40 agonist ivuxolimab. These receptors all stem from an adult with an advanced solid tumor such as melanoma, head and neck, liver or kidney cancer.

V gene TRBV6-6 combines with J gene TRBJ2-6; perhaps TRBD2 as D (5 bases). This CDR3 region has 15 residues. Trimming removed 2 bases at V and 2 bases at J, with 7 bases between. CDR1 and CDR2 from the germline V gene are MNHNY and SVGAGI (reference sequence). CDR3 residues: CASSYEGTGANVLTF. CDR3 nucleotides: TGTGCCAGCAGTTACGAGGGAACTGGGGCCAACGTCCTGACTTTC.

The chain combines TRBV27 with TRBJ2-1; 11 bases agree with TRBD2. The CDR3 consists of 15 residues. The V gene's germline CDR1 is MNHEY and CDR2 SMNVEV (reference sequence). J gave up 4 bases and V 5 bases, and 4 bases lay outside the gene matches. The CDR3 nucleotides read TGTGCCAGCAGTATTAGCGGGGGGGGATACAATGAGCAGTTCTTC. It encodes CASSISGGGYNEQFF.

CDR3 coding DNA: TGTGCCTGGAGTGTAAGCGGCTTCTCAGAGGAGACCCAGTACTTC. This sequence encodes CAWSVSGFSEETQYF. The rearrangement joins TRBV30 to TRBJ2-5, with D possibly being TRBD2 (5 bases). V gave up 0 bases and J gave up 5 bases, with 16 bases separating them. Germline-derived CDR1 and CDR2 are GTSNPN and SVGIG (reference sequence). This CDR3 region has 15 residues.

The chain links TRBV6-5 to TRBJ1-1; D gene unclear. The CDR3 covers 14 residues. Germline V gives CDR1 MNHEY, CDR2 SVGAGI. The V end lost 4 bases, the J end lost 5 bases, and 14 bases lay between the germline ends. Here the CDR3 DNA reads TGTGCCAGCAGTTTGACCCCCCGGGGAACTGAAGCTTTCTTT. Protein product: CASSLTPRGTEAFF.

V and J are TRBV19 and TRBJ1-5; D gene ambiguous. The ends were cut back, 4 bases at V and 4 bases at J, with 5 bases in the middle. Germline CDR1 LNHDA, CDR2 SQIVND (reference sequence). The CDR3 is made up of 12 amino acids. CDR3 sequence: CASSNYNQPQHF. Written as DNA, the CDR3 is TGTGCCAGTAGTAACTATAATCAGCCCCAGCATTTT.

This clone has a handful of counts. As DNA, the CDR3 is TGCGCCAGCAGCCAATTCGTCTCGGGGGCCTACGAGCAGTACTTC. Translation gives CASSQFVSGAYEQYF. The chain has TRBV4-3 and TRBJ2-7; a possible D gene is TRBD2 (6 bases). CDR1 and CDR2 (germline): LGHNA, YSLEER. The V and J ends lost 2 bases and 2 bases respectively, with 13 bases between them. The CDR3 extends over 15 amino acids.

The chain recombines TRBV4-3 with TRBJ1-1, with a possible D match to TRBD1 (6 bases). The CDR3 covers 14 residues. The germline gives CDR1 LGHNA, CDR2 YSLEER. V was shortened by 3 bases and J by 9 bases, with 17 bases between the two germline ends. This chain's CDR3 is CASSHLEGDHKAFF. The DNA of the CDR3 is TGCGCCAGCAGCCATTTGGAGGGGGATCATAAAGCTTTCTTT.

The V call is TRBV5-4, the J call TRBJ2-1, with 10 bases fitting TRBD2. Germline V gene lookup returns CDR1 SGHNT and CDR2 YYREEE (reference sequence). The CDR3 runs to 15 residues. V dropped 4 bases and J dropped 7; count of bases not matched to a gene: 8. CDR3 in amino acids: CASSPSGGPGNEQFF. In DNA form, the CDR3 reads TGTGCCAGCAGCCCTAGCGGGGGCCCCGGGAATGAGCAGTTCTTC.

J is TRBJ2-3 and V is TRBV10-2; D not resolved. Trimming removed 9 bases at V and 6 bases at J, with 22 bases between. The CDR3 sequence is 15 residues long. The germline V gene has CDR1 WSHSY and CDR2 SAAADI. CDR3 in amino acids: CASKDQNQAADTQYF. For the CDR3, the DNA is TGCGCCAGTAAAGACCAAAACCAAGCAGCGGATACGCAGTATTTT.

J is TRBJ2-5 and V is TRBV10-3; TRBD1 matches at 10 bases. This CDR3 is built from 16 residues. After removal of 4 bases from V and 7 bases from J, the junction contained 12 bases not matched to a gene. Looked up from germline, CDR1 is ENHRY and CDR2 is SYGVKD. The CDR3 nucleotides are TGTGCCATCAGTGCCTGGGACAGGGGACCGGAGGGGACCCAGTACTTC. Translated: CAISAWDRGPEGTQYF.

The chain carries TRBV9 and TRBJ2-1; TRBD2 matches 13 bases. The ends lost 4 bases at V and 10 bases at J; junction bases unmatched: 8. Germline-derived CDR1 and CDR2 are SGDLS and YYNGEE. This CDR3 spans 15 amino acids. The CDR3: CASSTSGGAFFEQFF. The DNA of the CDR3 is TGTGCCAGCAGCACTAGCGGGGGGGCCTTTTTCGAGCAGTTCTTC.

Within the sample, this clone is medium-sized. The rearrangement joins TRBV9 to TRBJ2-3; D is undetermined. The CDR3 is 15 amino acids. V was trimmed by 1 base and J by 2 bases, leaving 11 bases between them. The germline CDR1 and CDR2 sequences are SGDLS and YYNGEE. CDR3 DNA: TGTGCCAGCAGCGTATCCGGCAGAACCACAGATACGCAGTATTTT. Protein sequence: CASSVSGRTTDTQYF. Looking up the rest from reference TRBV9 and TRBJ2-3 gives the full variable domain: DSGVTQTPKHLITATGQRVTLRCSPRSGDLSVYWYQQSLDQGLQFLIQYYNGEERAKGNILERFSAQQFPDLHSELNLSSLELGDSALYFCASSVSGRTTDTQYFGPGTRLTVL.

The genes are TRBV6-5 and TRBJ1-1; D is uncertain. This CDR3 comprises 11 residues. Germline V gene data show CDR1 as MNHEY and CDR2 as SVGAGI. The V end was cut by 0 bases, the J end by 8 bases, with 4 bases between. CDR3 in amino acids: CASSYSNEAFF. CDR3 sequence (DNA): TGTGCCAGCAGTTACTCGAACGAAGCTTTCTTT.

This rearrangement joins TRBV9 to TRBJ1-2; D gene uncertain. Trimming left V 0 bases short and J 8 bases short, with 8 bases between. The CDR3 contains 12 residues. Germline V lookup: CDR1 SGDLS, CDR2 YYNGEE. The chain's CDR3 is CASSVARTGYTF. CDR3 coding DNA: TGTGCCAGCAGCGTAGCTCGTACCGGCTACACCTTC.

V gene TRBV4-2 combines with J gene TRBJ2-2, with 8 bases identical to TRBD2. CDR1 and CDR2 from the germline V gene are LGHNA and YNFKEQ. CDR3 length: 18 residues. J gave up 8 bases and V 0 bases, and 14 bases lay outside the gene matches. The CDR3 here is CASSQESQGAGDLGELFF. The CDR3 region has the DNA TGTGCCAGCAGCCAAGAGTCTCAGGGAGCGGGGGACCTAGGGGAGCTGTTTTTT.

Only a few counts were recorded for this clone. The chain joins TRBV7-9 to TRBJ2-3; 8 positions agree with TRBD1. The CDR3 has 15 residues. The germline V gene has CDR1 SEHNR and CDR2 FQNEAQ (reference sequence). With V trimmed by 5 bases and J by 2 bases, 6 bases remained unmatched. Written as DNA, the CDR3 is TGTGCCAGCAGCAATCGACAGGGGCCCACAGATACGCAGTATTTT. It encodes CASSNRQGPTDTQYF.

The CDR3 here is CASSQDWGASTEAFF. CDR3 coding DNA: TGCGCCAGCAGCCAAGATTGGGGAGCCAGCACTGAAGCTTTCTTT. This chain links TRBV4-3 with TRBJ1-1; D ambiguous. Germline lookup yields CDR1 LGHNA and CDR2 YSLEER. This CDR3 has 15 residues. V lost 0 bases, J lost 4 bases, and 12 bases lay in between.

CDR3 DNA sequence: TGCGCCAGCAGCCAGGGGGGCGAAAAACTGTTTTTT. Translated: CASSQGGEKLFF. The J gene is TRBJ1-4, the V gene TRBV4-1, with TRBD1 as a possible D gene (6 bases). The CDR3 is 12 amino acids. The germline V gene has CDR1 MGHRA and CDR2 YSYEKL. The V and J ends lost 3 bases and 8 bases respectively, with 7 bases between them.

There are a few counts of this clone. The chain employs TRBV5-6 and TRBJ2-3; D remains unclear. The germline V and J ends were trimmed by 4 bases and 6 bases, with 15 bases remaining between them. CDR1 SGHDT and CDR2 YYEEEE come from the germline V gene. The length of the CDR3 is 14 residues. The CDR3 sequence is CASSGDLTHDTQYF. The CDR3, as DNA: TGTGCCAGCAGCGGTGACCTGACTCACGATACGCAGTATTTT.

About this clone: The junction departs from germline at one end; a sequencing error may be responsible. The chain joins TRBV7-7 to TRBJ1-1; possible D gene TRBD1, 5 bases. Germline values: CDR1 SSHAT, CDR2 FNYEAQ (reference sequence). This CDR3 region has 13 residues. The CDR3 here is CASSLGPGEEAFF. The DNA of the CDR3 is TGTGCTAGCAGCTTAGGCCCGGGGGAGGAAGCTTTCTTT.

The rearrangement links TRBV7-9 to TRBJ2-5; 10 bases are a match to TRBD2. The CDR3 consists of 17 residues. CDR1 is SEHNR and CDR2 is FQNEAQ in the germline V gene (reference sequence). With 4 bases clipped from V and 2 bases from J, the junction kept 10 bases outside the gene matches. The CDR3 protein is CASSYDNGLADQETQYF. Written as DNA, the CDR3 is TGTGCCAGCAGCTACGATAACGGACTAGCGGATCAAGAGACCCAGTACTTC.